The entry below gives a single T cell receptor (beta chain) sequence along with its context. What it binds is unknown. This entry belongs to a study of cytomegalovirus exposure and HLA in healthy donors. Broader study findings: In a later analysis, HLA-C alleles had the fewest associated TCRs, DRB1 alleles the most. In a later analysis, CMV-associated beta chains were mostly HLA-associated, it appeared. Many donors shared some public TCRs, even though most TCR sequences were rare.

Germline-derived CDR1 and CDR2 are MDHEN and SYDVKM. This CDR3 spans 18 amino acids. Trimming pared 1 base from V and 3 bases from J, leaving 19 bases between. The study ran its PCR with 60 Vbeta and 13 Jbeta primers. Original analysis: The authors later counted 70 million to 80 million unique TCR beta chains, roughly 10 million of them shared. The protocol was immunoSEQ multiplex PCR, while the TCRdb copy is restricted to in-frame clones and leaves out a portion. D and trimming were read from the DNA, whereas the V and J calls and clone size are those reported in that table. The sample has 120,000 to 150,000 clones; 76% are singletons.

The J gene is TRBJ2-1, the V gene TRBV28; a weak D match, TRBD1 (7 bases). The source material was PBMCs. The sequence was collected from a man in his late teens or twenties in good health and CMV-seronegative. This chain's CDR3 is CASSLSLPAGGIYNEQFF. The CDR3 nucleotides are TGTGCCAGCAGTTTATCCTTACCTGCAGGGGGGATCTACAATGAGCAGTTCTTC.